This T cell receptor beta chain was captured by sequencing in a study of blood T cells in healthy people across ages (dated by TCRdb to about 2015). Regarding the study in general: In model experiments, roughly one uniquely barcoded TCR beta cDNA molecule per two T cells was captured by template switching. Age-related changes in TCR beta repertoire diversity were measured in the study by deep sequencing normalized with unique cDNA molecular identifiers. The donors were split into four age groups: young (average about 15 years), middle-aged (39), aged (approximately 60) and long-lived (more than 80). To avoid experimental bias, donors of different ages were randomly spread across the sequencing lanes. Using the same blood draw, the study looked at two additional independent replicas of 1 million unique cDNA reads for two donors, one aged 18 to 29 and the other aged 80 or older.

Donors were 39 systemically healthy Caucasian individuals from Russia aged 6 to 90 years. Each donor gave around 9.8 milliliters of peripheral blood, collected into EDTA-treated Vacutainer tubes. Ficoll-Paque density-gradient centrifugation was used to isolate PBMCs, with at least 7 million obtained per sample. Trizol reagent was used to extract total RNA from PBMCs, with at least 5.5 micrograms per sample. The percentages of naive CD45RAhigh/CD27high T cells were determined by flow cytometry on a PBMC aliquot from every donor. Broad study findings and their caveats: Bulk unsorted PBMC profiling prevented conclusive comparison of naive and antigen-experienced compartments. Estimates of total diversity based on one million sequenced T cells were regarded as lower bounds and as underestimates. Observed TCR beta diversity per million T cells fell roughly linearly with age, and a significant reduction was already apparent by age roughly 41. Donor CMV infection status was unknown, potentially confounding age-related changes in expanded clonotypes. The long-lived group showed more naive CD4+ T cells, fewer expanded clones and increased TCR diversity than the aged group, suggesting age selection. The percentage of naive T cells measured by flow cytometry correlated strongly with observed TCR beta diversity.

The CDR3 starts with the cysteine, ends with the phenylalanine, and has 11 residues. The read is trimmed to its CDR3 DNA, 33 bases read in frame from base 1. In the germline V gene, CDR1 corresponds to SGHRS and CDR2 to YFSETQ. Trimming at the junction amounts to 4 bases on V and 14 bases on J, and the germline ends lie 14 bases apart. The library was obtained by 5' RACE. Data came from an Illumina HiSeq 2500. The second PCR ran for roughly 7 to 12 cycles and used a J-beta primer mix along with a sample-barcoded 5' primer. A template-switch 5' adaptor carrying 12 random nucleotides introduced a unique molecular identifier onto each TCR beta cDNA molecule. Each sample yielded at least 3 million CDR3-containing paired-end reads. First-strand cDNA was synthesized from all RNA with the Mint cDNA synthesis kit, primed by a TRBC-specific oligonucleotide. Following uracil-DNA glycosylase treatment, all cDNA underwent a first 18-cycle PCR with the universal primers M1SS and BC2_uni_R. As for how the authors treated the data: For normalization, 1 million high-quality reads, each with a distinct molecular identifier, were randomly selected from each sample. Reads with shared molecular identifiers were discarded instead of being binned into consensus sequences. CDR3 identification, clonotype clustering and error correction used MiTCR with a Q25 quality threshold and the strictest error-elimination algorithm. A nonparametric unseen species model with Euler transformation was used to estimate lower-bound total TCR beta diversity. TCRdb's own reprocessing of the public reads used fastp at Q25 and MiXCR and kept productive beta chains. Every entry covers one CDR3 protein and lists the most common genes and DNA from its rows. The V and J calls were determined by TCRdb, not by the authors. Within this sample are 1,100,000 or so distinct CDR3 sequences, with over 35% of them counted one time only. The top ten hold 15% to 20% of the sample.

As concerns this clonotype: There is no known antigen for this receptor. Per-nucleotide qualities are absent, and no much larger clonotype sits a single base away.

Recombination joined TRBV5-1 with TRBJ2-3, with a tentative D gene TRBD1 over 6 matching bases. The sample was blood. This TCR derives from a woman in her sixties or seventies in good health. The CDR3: CASSRDTRVYF. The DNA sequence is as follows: TGCGCCAGCAGCCGGGACACCCGAGTGTATTTT.